Included here is one T cell receptor beta chain sequence, with context. Antigen: not known. V was pared by 2 bases and J by 2 bases, with 20 bases between. The CDR3 has 18 residues. CDR1 and CDR2 from the germline V gene are SGHVS and FNYEAQ. The entry originates in a study of cytomegalovirus exposure and HLA in healthy donors. Study findings and constraints: Most of the TCR beta V segments (in an earlier analysis) were productive either about 87% or about 30% of the time.

The PCR used 60 Vbeta and 13 Jbeta primers. Profiling relied on immunoSEQ multiplex PCR, and the TCRdb table lists in-frame clones only, not all of them. This sample has approximately 160,000 clones, with about three quarters found just once. There were likely unrecorded immune exposures, though donors were nominally healthy when sampled. The specimen sequenced was PBMCs. The source of this sequence is a man between 18 and 35 years old in good health and CMV-seropositive. The chain combines TRBV7-6 with TRBJ2-3, with D possibly matching TRBD1 (7 bases). CDR3 sequence: CASSLPLDRAGTTDTQYF. CDR3 bases: TGTGCCAGCAGCTTACCCCTTGACAGGGCGGGGACCACAGATACGCAGTATTTT.